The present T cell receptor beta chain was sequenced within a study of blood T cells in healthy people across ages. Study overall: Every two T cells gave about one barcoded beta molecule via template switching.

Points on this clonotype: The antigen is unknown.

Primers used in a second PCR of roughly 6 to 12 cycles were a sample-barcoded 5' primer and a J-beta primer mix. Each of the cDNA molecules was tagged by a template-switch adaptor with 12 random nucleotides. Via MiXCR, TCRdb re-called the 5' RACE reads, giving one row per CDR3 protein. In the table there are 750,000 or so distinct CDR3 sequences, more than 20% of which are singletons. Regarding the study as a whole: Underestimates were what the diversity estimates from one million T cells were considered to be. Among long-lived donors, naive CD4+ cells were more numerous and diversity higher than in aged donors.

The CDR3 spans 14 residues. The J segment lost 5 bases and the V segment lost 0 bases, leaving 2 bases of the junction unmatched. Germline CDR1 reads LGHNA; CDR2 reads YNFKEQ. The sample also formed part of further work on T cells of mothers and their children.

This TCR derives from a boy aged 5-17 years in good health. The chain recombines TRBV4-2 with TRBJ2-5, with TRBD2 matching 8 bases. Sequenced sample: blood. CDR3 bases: TGTGCCAGCAGCCAAGATGCTAGCGGGGAGACCCAGTACTTC. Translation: CASSQDASGETQYF.